The 30 T cell receptor beta chains below all came from one sample that was sequenced in a study of blood T cell repertoires in COVID-19. Repertoires were generated with immunoSEQ multiplex PCR, while TCRdb's copy carries only in-frame clones and drops some. The profile shows some 250,000 clones, approximately 84% of them singletons. The source material was peripheral blood. The receptors come from a woman under 40 who had recovered from COVID-19.

This clone was detected only once. The same CDR3 is also encoded by other DNA sequences in this sample. This chain uses TRBV18 with TRBJ1-2; D remains ambiguous. V was shortened by 3 bases and J by 0 bases, with 5 bases between the two germline ends. This CDR3 has 13 residues. Germline V gene data show CDR1 as KGHSH and CDR2 as LQKENI. CDR3 sequence (DNA): TGTGCCAGCTCACCCGACACTAACTATGGCTACACCTTC. It is translated as CASSPDTNYGYTF.

The chain couples TRBV5-4 to TRBJ2-5; possible D gene TRBD1, 8 bases. CDR3 length: 15 amino acids. Germline lookup yields CDR1 SGHNT and CDR2 YYREEE (reference sequence). The V end was cut by 4 bases, the J end by 2 bases, with 15 bases between. CDR3 amino acids: CASSGQGLPQETQYF. The CDR3 bases are TGTGCCAGCAGCGGACAGGGACTACCTCAAGAGACCCAGTACTTC.

In this sample, this clone turned up once. The rearrangement links TRBV18 to TRBJ1-4; D not certain. The CDR3 sequence is 12 residues long. Germline V CDR1 and CDR2: KGHSH, LQKENI. V was pared by 4 bases and J by 8 bases, with 8 bases between. The CDR3 is CASSLRGEKLFF. CDR3 sequence (DNA): TGTGCCAGCTCACTACGCGGGGAAAAACTGTTTTTT.

The chain uses TRBV25-1 and TRBJ2-5; D unclear. Germline values: CDR1 MGHDK, CDR2 SYGVNS. The CDR3 has 15 amino acids. Trimming took off 4 bases at V and 1 base at J, with 13 bases between the two ends. CDR3 in amino acids: CASSASTRFQETQYF. Here the CDR3 DNA reads TGTGCCAGCAGTGCCTCAACCCGGTTCCAAGAGACCCAGTACTTC.

The chain is built from TRBV6-6 and TRBJ1-1, with no clear D. Trimming cost V 8 bases and J 4 bases, with 17 bases left between them. This CDR3 region has 14 residues. CDR1 and CDR2 (germline): MNHNY, SVGAGI (reference sequence). The DNA of the CDR3 is TGTGCCAGCGACGGAGGGTTGGTGGGCACTGAAGCTTTCTTT. Translation: CASDGGLVGTEAFF.

The chain is built from TRBV7-2 and TRBJ2-4, with 10 bases identical to TRBD2. This CDR3 spans 19 amino acids. From germline, CDR1 is SGHTA and CDR2 FQGNSA. J gave up 2 bases and V 5 bases, and 15 bases lay outside the gene matches. This CDR3 is CASSPHVAASGGPKNIQYF. CDR3 sequence (DNA): TGTGCCAGCAGCCCCCACGTTGCTGCTAGCGGGGGACCCAAAAACATTCAGTACTTC. Full variable domain (rest looked up from reference TRBV7-2 and TRBJ2-4): GAGVSQSPSNKVTEKGKDVELRCDPISGHTALYWYRQSLGQGLEFLIYFQGNSAPDKSGLPSDRFSAERTGGSVSTLTIQRTQQEDSAVYLCASSPHVAASGGPKNIQYFGAGTRLSVL.

V gene TRBV14 combines with J gene TRBJ1-4; D is uncertain. Germline V gene lookup returns CDR1 SGHDN and CDR2 FVKESK. V was trimmed by 1 base and J by 7 bases, leaving 16 bases between them. The CDR3 extends over 16 amino acids. CDR3: CASSQVPPGATEKLFF. CDR3 bases: TGTGCCAGCAGCCAAGTGCCCCCCGGAGCAACTGAAAAACTGTTTTTT.

V is TRBV30 and J is TRBJ1-4; 8 bases are shared with TRBD1. Germline CDR1 reads GTSNPN; CDR2 reads SVGIG (reference sequence). This CDR3 is 12 amino acids long. The DNA for the CDR3 is TGTGCGTCGACAGGGGTTAATGAAAAACTGTTTTTT. Protein product: CASTGVNEKLFF.

In its sample, this clone was seen once. V and J are TRBV12-5 and TRBJ1-2; D unclear. Per germline, CDR1 LGHNT and CDR2 FRNRAP. V lost 4 bases to trimming and J lost 8 bases, with 11 bases between them. The CDR3 is made up of 12 amino acids. The CDR3 coding sequence is TGTGCTAGTGGTTCGCGGGGTCCCGGCTACACCTTC. Protein product: CASGSRGPGYTF.

J is TRBJ1-5 and V is TRBV15; TRBD1 agrees at 9 bases. This CDR3 has 15 amino acids. The junction had 6 bases not matched to a gene; V was cut back by 5 bases and J by 4 bases. Germline lookup yields CDR1 LNHNV and CDR2 YYDKDF (reference sequence). The CDR3 reads CATSGGQGGNQPQHF. Written as DNA, the CDR3 is TGTGCCACCAGCGGGGGACAGGGAGGGAATCAGCCCCAGCATTTT.

The CDR3 here is CASSPGTGAREQYF. DNA of the CDR3: TGTGCCAGCTCACCCGGGACAGGGGCGCGGGAGCAGTACTTC. The V gene is TRBV18, the J gene TRBJ2-7; 10 bases align to TRBD1. Germline V gene data show CDR1 as KGHSH and CDR2 as LQKENI. The trim removed 3 bases at V and 7 bases at J, leaving 6 bases unmatched. The CDR3 has 14 amino acids.

V and J are TRBV5-1 and TRBJ1-6; D is unclear. V was clipped by 0 bases and J by 8 bases, with 21 bases between them. There are 18 residues in the CDR3. Per germline, CDR1 SGHRS and CDR2 YFSETQ. The CDR3 loop is CASSLGGDTPGWDSPLHF. The CDR3 region has the DNA TGCGCCAGCAGCTTGGGCGGAGACACGCCGGGGTGGGATTCACCCCTCCACTTT.

The CDR3 region has the DNA TGTGCCGATAGTACGGGGGAGGCAGATACGCAGTATTTT. Protein sequence: CADSTGEADTQYF. V and J are TRBV7-9 and TRBJ2-3, with TRBD2 as a possible D gene (6 bases). The length of the CDR3 is 13 residues. The germline gives CDR1 SEHNR, CDR2 FQNEAQ (reference sequence). V gave up 11 bases and J gave up 4 bases, with 16 bases separating them.

This chain connects TRBV11-2 to TRBJ2-5; D is possibly TRBD1 (6 bases). Trimming took off 3 bases at V and 3 bases at J, with 11 bases between the two ends. Germline V gene lookup returns CDR1 SGHAT and CDR2 FQNNGV. The CDR3 is made up of 14 amino acids. CDR3 in DNA: TGTGCCAGCAGCTTTGTCCGGACAGAAGAGACCCAGTACTTC. Its protein is CASSFVRTEETQYF.

This clone was observed once. J is TRBJ2-1 and V is TRBV6-2 or TRBV6-3; D may be TRBD1 (7 bases). The CDR3 is made up of 15 amino acids. CDR1 is MNHEY, CDR2 SVGEGT, per germline. Trimming took 4 bases from V and 6 from J, leaving 16 bases between them. The CDR3 region is CASSSGGTYFNEQFF. The CDR3 DNA is TGTGCCAGCAGTTCAGGGGGGACTTACTTCAATGAGCAGTTCTTC.

The gene calls are TRBV7-2 and TRBJ2-5; D possibly corresponds to TRBD1 (5 bases). Germline V lookup: CDR1 SGHTA, CDR2 FQGNSA. The CDR3 length is 15 residues. Trimming removed 2 bases from V and 2 bases from J, with 12 bases in between. CDR3 bases: TGTGCCAGCAGCTTACAGGGCGCCCTTCAAGAGACCCAGTACTTC. Protein sequence: CASSLQGALQETQYF.

The chain recombines TRBV15 with TRBJ2-5; 8 bases fit TRBD1. Germline-derived CDR1 and CDR2 are LNHNV and YYDKDF (reference sequence). The trim removed 3 bases at V and 5 bases at J, leaving 5 bases unmatched. The CDR3 spans 14 residues. The DNA of the CDR3 is TGTGCCACCAGCAGGCAGGGGGCGCCTGAGACCCAGTACTTC. Its protein is CATSRQGAPETQYF. Supplemented by reference TRBV15 and TRBJ2-5, the full variable domain reads DAMVIQNPRYQVTQFGKPVTLSCSQTLNHNVMYWYQQKSSQAPKLLFHYYDKDFNNEADTPDNFQSRRPNTSFCFLDIRSPGLGDTAMYLCATSRQGAPETQYFGPGTRLLVL.

This chain joins TRBV12-3 or TRBV12-4 and TRBJ2-1, with D perhaps TRBD1 (6 bases). The CDR3 is 13 residues long. V lost 8 bases and J lost 6, with 14 bases in between. In DNA, the CDR3 is TGTGCCAGCTGGATGGACAGCCTCAATGAGCAGTTCTTC. This gives the protein CASWMDSLNEQFF.

The chain couples TRBV3-1 (or the pseudogene TRBV3-2) to TRBJ2-7, with 10 positions matching TRBD2. Looked up from germline, CDR1 is LGHDT and CDR2 is YNNKEL (reference sequence). V shed 4 bases, J shed 0 bases, and the junction held 3 bases outside the gene matches. CDR3 size: 15 residues. In nucleotides, the CDR3 is TGTGCCAGCAGCCTTAGCGGGGGGCCCTCCTACGAGCAGTACTTC. Its protein is CASSLSGGPSYEQYF.

The chain recombines TRBV4-2 with TRBJ2-1; D gene unclear. V was shortened by 4 bases and J by 1 base, with 14 bases between the two germline ends. CDR1 and CDR2 from the germline V gene are LGHNA and YNFKEQ. The CDR3 covers 16 residues. DNA for the CDR3: TGTGCCAGCAGCCCCTCCGGCGGCAAGTCCTACAATGAGCAGTTCTTC. Protein: CASSPSGGKSYNEQFF.

This clone was seen only once. The chain joins TRBV19 to TRBJ1-1; D not resolved. The CDR3 has 12 amino acids. CDR1 is LNHDA and CDR2 is SQIVND in the germline V gene (reference sequence). The ends were cut back, 3 bases at V and 5 bases at J, with 7 bases in the middle. CDR3 in amino acids: CASSMGRTEAFF. The CDR3 DNA reads as TGTGCCAGTAGTATGGGGAGAACTGAAGCTTTCTTT.

The chain joins TRBV24-1 to TRBJ2-2; a weak D match, TRBD2 (6 bases). Germline V gene data show CDR1 as KGHDR and CDR2 as SFDVKD. The CDR3 loop spans 13 amino acids. Trimming took off 4 bases at V and 5 bases at J, with 7 bases between the two ends. CDR3 loop: CATSDGGTGELFF. CDR3 nucleotides: TGTGCCACCAGTGACGGGGGAACCGGGGAGCTGTTTTTT.

The chain couples TRBV9 to TRBJ2-3; 8 bases line up with TRBD2. CDR1 is SGDLS and CDR2 is YYNGEE in the germline V gene. V shed 4 bases and J 1 base; nucleotides not matched to a gene: 8. The CDR3 covers 16 residues. The DNA for the CDR3 is TGTGCCAGCAGCCCCCCGGGGGGGGGCCGCACAGATACGCAGTATTTT. This codes for CASSPPGGGRTDTQYF.

The V call is TRBV6-1, the J call TRBJ2-7; 8 bases line up with TRBD1. CDR1 is MNHNS, CDR2 SASEGT, per germline. V shed 1 base and J 3 bases; nucleotides not matched to a gene: 8. The CDR3 sequence is 16 residues long. The chain's CDR3 is CASSEDGQGLVYEQYF. The CDR3 DNA sequence: TGTGCCAGCAGTGAAGATGGACAGGGACTGGTCTACGAGCAGTACTTC.

The V gene is TRBV4-2, the J gene TRBJ2-5, with D maybe TRBD1 (5 bases). The CDR3 runs 15 residues. The germline gives CDR1 LGHNA, CDR2 YNFKEQ. Trimming removed 0 bases at V and 5 bases at J, with 13 bases between. The CDR3 DNA sequence: TGTGCCAGCAGCCAAGATGGGCAGGGTCTGGAGACCCAGTACTTC. Protein: CASSQDGQGLETQYF.

V gene TRBV11-2 combines with J gene TRBJ2-7; possibly TRBD1 for D (5 bases). The ends were cut back, 0 bases at V and 3 bases at J, with 9 bases in the middle. Germline values: CDR1 SGHAT, CDR2 FQNNGV. The CDR3 spans 14 residues. The DNA for the CDR3 is TGTGCCAGCAGCTTAGACCAGGGAAACTACGAGCAGTACTTC. Translating it yields CASSLDQGNYEQYF.

The genes are TRBV19 and TRBJ2-1, with TRBD2 identical over 16 bases. This CDR3 spans 16 amino acids. The J segment lost 7 bases and the V segment lost 6 bases, leaving 6 bases of the junction unmatched. CDR1 LNHDA and CDR2 SQIVND come from the germline V gene (reference sequence). The CDR3 region is CASSTGTSGGGNEQFF. The CDR3 region has the DNA TGTGCCAGTAGCACCGGGACTAGCGGGGGGGGAAATGAGCAGTTCTTC.

The chain couples TRBV19 to TRBJ2-5; D ambiguous. The CDR3 has 13 residues. CDR1 and CDR2 from the germline V gene are LNHDA and SQIVND (reference sequence). Trimming shortened V by 2 bases and J by 4 bases, and 8 bases separated the two germline ends. This chain's CDR3 is CASSISTRETQYF. CDR3 DNA sequence: TGTGCCAGTAGTATAAGTACGCGAGAGACCCAGTACTTC.

The sample holds a few counts of this clone. CDR3 residues: CASSMRTEAFF. The CDR3 DNA is TGTGCCAGTAGTATGCGAACTGAAGCTTTCTTT. The rearrangement joins TRBV19 to TRBJ1-1, with no clear D. Trimming removed 3 bases from V and 5 bases from J, with 4 bases in between. CDR1 is LNHDA, CDR2 SQIVND, per germline (reference sequence). This CDR3 contains 11 residues.

The chain recombines TRBV29-1 with TRBJ2-3, with 8 bases lining up with TRBD2. The germline gives CDR1 SQVTM, CDR2 ANQGSEA. Losses at the gene ends were 5 bases for V and 4 bases for J; bases not matched to a gene: 2. CDR3 length: 12 amino acids. The DNA for the CDR3 is TGCAGCGTTCGGGGGGGAGCAGATACGCAGTATTTT. Amino acid sequence: CSVRGGADTQYF.